This TCR beta chain was retrieved from a study of T cell changes during pregnancy in multiple sclerosis. The assay was immunoSEQ multiplex PCR, and TCRdb's table has in-frame clones only and misses some. Of 85,000 to 110,000 clones listed, around 94% are singletons. This clone was picked up a small number of times. V gave up 0 bases and J gave up 4 bases, with 10 bases separating them. CDR1 and CDR2 from the germline V gene are LGHNA and YNFKEQ. This CDR3 spans 15 amino acids. The chain employs TRBV4-2 and TRBJ1-5, with unresolved D. The TCR comes from a female donor with multiple sclerosis, enrolled in a pregnancy study. Source: peripheral blood, taken after pregnancy. The chain's CDR3 is CASSQDPHGNQPQHF. The CDR3 DNA is TGTGCCAGCAGCCAAGACCCCCACGGGAATCAGCCCCAGCATTTT.